This passage covers 20 T cell receptor beta chains from one sample sequenced in a study of radiotherapy plus CTLA-4 blockade in lung cancer. TCRdb's copy holds only in-frame clones and misses some; the assay was immunoSEQ multiplex PCR. The sample lists tens of thousands of clones, around 86% occurring once. The starting material was peripheral blood, obtained from a patient treated with radiotherapy plus ipilimumab. The receptor source for this set is a human donor with non-small cell lung cancer who had a partial response to radiotherapy plus ipilimumab.

The chain combines TRBV27 with TRBJ2-3; D is possibly TRBD2 (6 bases). From germline, CDR1 is MNHEY and CDR2 SMNVEV (reference sequence). The CDR3 length is 14 residues. V lost 6 bases to trimming and J lost 4 bases, with 14 bases between them. In DNA, the CDR3 is TGTGCCAGCAGGGACGGAGGGTCCCCAGATACGCAGTATTTT. It is translated as CASRDGGSPDTQYF.

Here the CDR3 reads CASSLYPGQEYEQFF. As DNA, the CDR3 is TGTGCCAGCAGTTTGTACCCGGGACAGGAATATGAGCAGTTCTTC. The genes are TRBV28 and TRBJ2-1, with 8 bases fitting TRBD1. The CDR3 loop spans 15 amino acids. CDR1 is MDHEN and CDR2 is SYDVKM in the germline V gene. Trimming took 3 bases from V and 8 from J; bases not matched to a gene: 9.

Details on this clone: A read error may account for a junction end that differs from germline. The genes are TRBV27 and TRBJ2-5, with 7 nucleotides matching TRBD1. The CDR3 is 15 residues long. Germline V gene data show CDR1 as MNHEY and CDR2 as SMNVEV (reference sequence). The CDR3 here is CASSRAGDSQQTQYF. As DNA, the CDR3 is TGTGCCAGCAGCCGAGCTGGGGACAGCCAACAGACCCAGTACTTC.

The chain couples TRBV19 to TRBJ1-1; the D is unclear. The CDR3 is 15 amino acids. V shed 1 base and J shed 1 base, with 10 bases lying between them. Germline V gene lookup returns CDR1 LNHDA and CDR2 SQIVND (reference sequence). The DNA for the CDR3 is TGTGCCAGTAGTATAGGCCTGGGCGCGAACACTGAAGCTTTCTTT. This codes for CASSIGLGANTEAFF.

V is TRBV7-8 and J is TRBJ2-1, with D maybe TRBD2 (6 bases). Germline CDR1 is SGHVS and CDR2 is FQNEAQ. This CDR3 is 16 amino acids long. Trimming pared 4 bases from V and 12 bases from J, leaving 25 bases between. This chain's CDR3 is CASSSRLWGDRKRQFF. Written as DNA, the CDR3 is TGTGCCAGCAGCTCCCGCCTCTGGGGGGACCGAAAAAGGCAGTTCTTC.

The V and J genes are TRBV7-9 and TRBJ2-2; 10 bases are a match to TRBD1. The germline V gene encodes CDR1 SEHNR and CDR2 FQNEAQ (reference sequence). J was trimmed by 4 bases and V by 5 bases; bases with no gene match: 7. The CDR3 is 16 amino acids. CDR3 in DNA: TGTGCCAGCAGCGTACCGGGACAGGGGAGCACCGGGGAGCTGTTTTTT. Encoded protein: CASSVPGQGSTGELFF.

The chain combines TRBV23-1 with TRBJ1-2, with unresolved D. TRBV23-1 is flagged as an ORF with uncertain function. The CDR3 is 15 residues long. Trimming removed 0 bases at V and 3 bases at J, with 11 bases between. CDR3 in amino acids: CASSQSYIADYGYTF. CDR3 nucleotides: TGCGCCAGCAGTCAATCTTATATTGCGGACTATGGCTACACCTTC.

Note on this clone: One junction end does not reproduce the germline sequence, and a read error may be involved. The chain carries TRBV6-5 and TRBJ2-5, with D possibly being TRBD2 (5 bases). Germline values: CDR1 MNHEY, CDR2 SVGAGI. CDR3 size: 13 residues. DNA of the CDR3: TGTGCCAGCAGGCGAGGGATTGCCGGGTCTTCCAACTTC. Its protein is CASRRGIAGSSNF.

As for this clone: Other DNA sequences in the same sample also yield this CDR3. The chain links TRBV5-5 to TRBJ2-7; TRBD2 is a possible D gene (6 bases). Trimming cost V 4 bases and J 4 bases, with 12 bases left between them. The CDR3 loop spans 13 amino acids. Looked up from germline, CDR1 is SGHKS and CDR2 is YYEKEE (reference sequence). The CDR3 sequence: CASSGGTAYEQYF. CDR3 in DNA: TGTGCCAGCAGCGGGGGGACGGCATACGAGCAGTACTTC.

The V and J genes are TRBV6-6 and TRBJ1-3; 10 bases are a match to TRBD1. The CDR3 is 16 residues long. The ends lost 7 bases at V and 2 bases at J; junction bases unmatched: 8. Germline-derived CDR1 and CDR2 are MNHNY and SVGAGI (reference sequence). CDR3 loop: CASTGDRGLTGNTIYF. The CDR3 DNA is TGTGCCAGCACCGGAGACAGGGGGCTGACTGGAAACACCATATATTTT.

This chain connects TRBV11-3 to TRBJ2-5, with D tentatively TRBD1 (6 bases). V was shortened by 1 base and J by 3 bases, with 9 bases between the two germline ends. The length of the CDR3 is 14 residues. CDR1 is SGHNT and CDR2 is YENEEA in the germline V gene. Here the CDR3 DNA reads TGTGCCAGCAGCTTAGTGCCAGGGGAAGAGACCCAGTACTTC. This sequence encodes CASSLVPGEETQYF.

This sequence joins TRBV19 and TRBJ2-1; 7 bases are a match to TRBD2. CDR3 size: 16 residues. Per germline, CDR1 LNHDA and CDR2 SQIVND (reference sequence). Trimming took 7 bases from V and 0 from J; bases not matched to a gene: 9. CDR3 region: CASIPNPSGSYNEQFF. CDR3 coding DNA: TGTGCCAGTATCCCGAACCCTAGCGGCTCCTACAATGAGCAGTTCTTC.

The V and J genes are TRBV4-2 and TRBJ1-1, with D tentatively TRBD1 (6 bases). V lost 1 base to trimming and J lost 2 bases, with 11 bases between them. The CDR3 runs to 15 residues. CDR1 LGHNA and CDR2 YNFKEQ come from the germline V gene. This chain's CDR3 is CASSQGTAPNTEAFF. For the CDR3, the DNA is TGTGCCAGCAGCCAAGGGACAGCGCCCAACACTGAAGCTTTCTTT.

V usage is TRBV5-1 and J usage is TRBJ2-7; 11 bases map to TRBD1. The CDR3 spans 13 residues. In germline, CDR1 is SGHRS, CDR2 YFSETQ. V lost 6 bases, J lost 5 bases, and 4 bases stayed unmatched. The CDR3 DNA sequence: TGCGCCAGCAACGGACAGGGGGCTCACGAGCAGTACTTC. It encodes CASNGQGAHEQYF.

This clone was seen a few times. This chain joins TRBV4-1 and TRBJ2-6, with D possibly matching TRBD1 (5 bases). V was pared by 1 base and J by 2 bases, with 6 bases between. This CDR3 contains 15 residues. Germline CDR1 reads MGHRA; CDR2 reads YSYEKL. CDR3 region: CASSQVGPGANVLTF. CDR3 in DNA: TGCGCCAGCAGCCAAGTGGGGCCTGGGGCCAACGTCCTGACTTTC.

This rearrangement joins TRBV18 to TRBJ1-4, with no clear D. V was pared by 1 base and J by 7 bases, with 13 bases between. This CDR3 has 15 residues. Germline lookup yields CDR1 KGHSH and CDR2 LQKENI. CDR3 coding DNA: TGTGCCAGCTCACCACGATCTGGTAGCGGTGAAAAACTGTTTTTT. As protein: CASSPRSGSGEKLFF.

This sequence joins TRBV7-9 and TRBJ1-4; D gene unclear. The CDR3 is made up of 12 amino acids. Germline values: CDR1 SEHNR, CDR2 FQNEAQ (reference sequence). V lost 3 bases, J lost 7 bases, and 6 bases lay in between. Here the CDR3 reads CASSFRGEKLFF. For the CDR3, the DNA is TGTGCCAGCAGCTTCCGGGGTGAAAAACTGTTTTTT.

The CDR3 loop is CASSSTGGNYGYTF. The CDR3 bases are TGTGCCAGCAGTTCTACAGGGGGAAACTATGGCTACACCTTC. This sequence joins TRBV2 and TRBJ1-2; 8 bases fit TRBD1. Looked up from germline, CDR1 is SNHLY and CDR2 is FYNNEI. Trimming at V came to 5 bases and at J to 2 bases, leaving 4 bases not matched to a gene. This CDR3 has 14 amino acids.

This chain joins TRBV12-5 and TRBJ2-2, with D possibly matching TRBD2 (6 bases). With 2 bases removed from V and 3 bases from J, the gap between germline ends came to 13 bases. In germline, CDR1 is LGHNT, CDR2 FRNRAP. The CDR3 extends over 16 amino acids. This chain's CDR3 is CASGLYGGSYTGELFF. Written as DNA, the CDR3 is TGTGCTAGTGGTTTGTACGGGGGATCCTACACCGGGGAGCTGTTTTTT. Variable domain in full (rest from reference TRBV12-5 and TRBJ2-2): DARVTQTPRHKVTEMGQEVTMRCQPILGHNTVFWYRQTMMQGLELLAYFRNRAPLDDSGMPKDRFSAEMPDATLATLKIQPSEPRDSAVYFCASGLYGGSYTGELFFGEGSRLTVL.

The rearrangement joins TRBV6-6 to TRBJ1-2; 7 bases are a match to TRBD1. The trim removed 6 bases at V and 7 bases at J, leaving 8 bases unmatched. The germline V gene encodes CDR1 MNHNY and CDR2 SVGAGI (reference sequence). CDR3 length: 13 residues. The CDR3 region is CASRPGTVPGYTF. The CDR3 DNA reads as TGTGCCAGCAGACCCGGGACAGTTCCTGGCTACACCTTC.